This entry concerns a single T cell receptor beta chain. This specimen comes from a study of blood T cell repertoires in COVID-19. About the study: The United States, Italy and Spain provided the acute and convalescent COVID-19 samples. PBMCs, B-cell-depleted T cells, or T cells were the source of the cDNA or gDNA that made up the material.

The CDR3 is 17 residues long. V was trimmed by 6 bases and J by 0 bases, leaving 18 bases between them. CDR1 KGHSH and CDR2 LQKENI come from the germline V gene. Seattle's enrolled individuals joined amid active infection and were then monitored longitudinally. Authors' methods: Reference gene primer amplification in the assay estimated nucleated cell counts. The repertoire was sequenced with immunoSEQ multiplex PCR; TCRdb's copy has only in-frame clones and lacks some. V and J calls plus clone size are reproduced from that table; the DNA served to infer D and trimming. The repertoire consists of roughly 70,000 clones, with 90% to 95% occurring once and the leading ten covering around 2.6%.

V is TRBV18 and J is TRBJ2-4; maybe TRBD1 (5 bases). The sequence came from a man in his forties or fifties with COVID-19, enrolled during active disease. What was sequenced was peripheral blood. In nucleotides, the CDR3 is TGTGCCAGCTCCGGCGGAAGGGGCGGCTTAGCCAAAAACATTCAGTACTTC. Translating it yields CASSGGRGGLAKNIQYF.